These 20 T cell receptor beta chains came from one sample sequenced in a study of cytomegalovirus exposure and HLA in healthy donors. The study ran its PCR with 60 Vbeta and 13 Jbeta primers. Measured with immunoSEQ multiplex PCR; TCRdb has only the in-frame clones, and not every one. The sample has 95,000 to 130,000 clones, 75% to 85% seen once. The sample taken for sequencing was PBMCs. The receptor source for this set is a man aged 25-45 years in good health and CMV-seropositive.

This chain uses TRBV6-5 with TRBJ2-5; TRBD2 aligns across 8 bases. Germline loops: CDR1 MNHEY, CDR2 SVGAGI. The CDR3 extends over 15 amino acids. V lost 2 bases and J lost 11; bases outside the gene matches: 13. The CDR3 spells CASSYAGGASREQYF. DNA for the CDR3: TGTGCCAGCAGTTACGCCGGGGGGGCCTCTCGGGAGCAGTACTTC.

The CDR3 is CASSIKDRVQNSPLHF. In DNA form, the CDR3 reads TGTGCCAGTAGTATAAAGGACAGGGTCCAGAATTCACCCCTCCACTTT. This chain joins TRBV19 and TRBJ1-6; 8 bases align to TRBD1. The CDR3 contains 16 residues. CDR1 and CDR2 from the germline V gene are LNHDA and SQIVND (reference sequence). The V gene end was trimmed by 2 bases and the J gene end by 7 bases; junction bases not matched to a gene: 7.

CDR3 protein: CASSLGGGPTDTQYF. Here the CDR3 DNA reads TGTGCCAGCAGCTTAGGCGGGGGGCCCACAGATACGCAGTATTTT. V and J are TRBV7-2 and TRBJ2-3; 8 bases agree with TRBD2. Germline V lookup: CDR1 SGHTA, CDR2 FQGNSA. The trim removed 1 base at V and 2 bases at J, leaving 2 bases unmatched. This CDR3 comprises 15 residues.

V is TRBV28 and J is TRBJ2-7, with TRBD1 matching over 7 bases. Losses at the gene ends were 8 bases for V and 2 bases for J; bases not matched to a gene: 3. Germline-derived CDR1 and CDR2 are MDHEN and SYDVKM. The CDR3 runs to 12 residues. The CDR3 sequence: CASDTGAYEQYF. CDR3 sequence (DNA): TGTGCCAGCGACACAGGGGCCTACGAGCAGTACTTC. Full variable domain (missing parts from reference TRBV28 and TRBJ2-7): DVKVTQSSRYLVKRTGEKVFLECVQDMDHENMFWYRQDPGLGLRLIYFSYDVKMKEKGDIPEGYSVSREKKERFSLILESASTNQTSMYLCASDTGAYEQYFGPGTRLTVT.

The chain recombines TRBV11-3 with TRBJ1-1; the D is unclear. Germline CDR1 and CDR2: SGHNT and YENEEA. The CDR3 covers 14 residues. The V gene lost 1 base and the J gene lost 3 bases, with 9 bases spanning the gap. CDR3 amino acids: CASSLGRTYTEAFF. The DNA of the CDR3 is TGTGCCAGCAGCTTAGGTAGGACTTACACTGAAGCTTTCTTT.

The rearrangement uses TRBV11-3 and TRBJ2-5; TRBD2 is a possible D gene (6 bases). Germline CDR1 reads SGHNT; CDR2 reads YENEEA. Trimming removed 1 base from V and 1 base from J, with 16 bases in between. This CDR3 has 17 amino acids. The CDR3, as DNA: TGTGCCAGCAGCTTAGGCCGGAGAAGGGACTCCCAAGAGACCCAGTACTTC. It translates to CASSLGRRRDSQETQYF.

CDR3 DNA sequence: TGTGCCAGCAGCTTGTACCAGCGGGGGACAGATACGCAGTATTTT. Protein: CASSLYQRGTDTQYF. The chain carries TRBV5-6 and TRBJ2-3; 8 bases are a match to TRBD2. The germline V gene has CDR1 SGHDT and CDR2 YYEEEE. The CDR3 runs to 15 residues. V lost 1 base, J lost 3 bases, and 4 bases stayed unmatched.

This chain joins TRBV5-4 and TRBJ1-2, with D unclear. V gave up 1 base and J gave up 8 bases, with 6 bases separating them. This CDR3 contains 11 residues. CDR1 SGHNT and CDR2 YYREEE come from the germline V gene (reference sequence). CDR3 bases: TGTGCCAGCAGCTTGTATGGCGGCTACACCTTC. Translation: CASSLYGGYTF.

The rearrangement uses TRBV4-2 and TRBJ1-3; tentative D call: TRBD1 (6 bases). V shed 4 bases and J shed 3 bases, with 10 bases lying between them. Germline CDR1 reads LGHNA; CDR2 reads YNFKEQ. This CDR3 contains 14 residues. The CDR3 loop is CASSLNRDGNTIYF. CDR3 DNA: TGTGCCAGCAGCCTTAACAGGGATGGAAACACCATATATTTT.

The rearrangement joins TRBV5-8 to TRBJ2-7, with a tentative D call TRBD2 (5 bases). CDR1 is SGHTS, CDR2 YDEGEE, per germline. The CDR3 contains 15 residues. Deletions cut 1 base from V and 0 bases from J, with 11 bases between. The CDR3 sequence is CASSLRPGYSYEQYF. CDR3 bases: TGTGCCAGCAGCTTGAGGCCGGGGTACTCCTACGAGCAGTACTTC.

CDR3 nucleotide sequence: TGTGCCAGCAGCTGGACTAGAGATACGCAGTATTTT. This gives the protein CASSWTRDTQYF. The chain joins TRBV5-4 to TRBJ2-3; 7 bases are a match to TRBD2. Germline V gene data show CDR1 as SGHNT and CDR2 as YYREEE (reference sequence). The CDR3 sequence is 12 residues long. Trimming took 3 bases from V and 5 from J; bases not matched to a gene: 0.

This chain links TRBV7-9 with TRBJ2-5; 7 bases line up with TRBD1. The DNA end is more similar to TRBJ2-7, so the J call may be wrong. The CDR3 consists of 13 residues. Germline CDR1 SEHNR, CDR2 FQNEAQ (reference sequence). In DNA, the CDR3 is TGTGCCAGCAGCCGGACAGGAACCCACGAGCAGTACTTC. Its translation is CASSRTGTHEQYF.

V is TRBV28 and J is TRBJ1-1; 8 bases agree with TRBD1. This CDR3 is built from 12 residues. Trimming removed 6 bases from V and 14 bases from J; junction bases left unmatched: 11. Germline-derived CDR1 and CDR2 are MDHEN and SYDVKM. The CDR3 bases are TGTGCCAGCAGCCGAGACGACAGGGGATCATTCTTT. Translated, it gives CASSRDDRGSFF.

The CDR3 DNA reads TGTGCCAGCAGCTTAGGCTCGAGCGACACTGAAGCTTTCTTT. It encodes CASSLGSSDTEAFF. The genes are TRBV11-2 and TRBJ1-1; D unresolved. Looked up from germline, CDR1 is SGHAT and CDR2 is FQNNGV. This CDR3 is 14 amino acids long. Trimming took off 1 base at V and 3 bases at J, with 9 bases between the two ends.

This rearrangement joins TRBV11-1 to TRBJ1-1, with a weak D call TRBD1 (6 bases). This CDR3 has 13 amino acids. The V gene lost 5 bases and the J gene lost 8 bases, with 15 bases spanning the gap. Germline loops: CDR1 SGHAT, CDR2 FQDESV (reference sequence). The chain's CDR3 is CASSLITGNEAFF. As DNA, the CDR3 is TGTGCCAGCAGCCTAATAACAGGGAACGAAGCTTTCTTT.

The chain uses TRBV4-1 and TRBJ2-7, with unresolved D. Germline V lookup: CDR1 MGHRA, CDR2 YSYEKL. With 1 base removed from V and 0 bases from J, the gap between germline ends came to 10 bases. This CDR3 contains 15 residues. The CDR3 DNA is TGCGCCAGCAGCCAAGCTAACGGGTTCTCCTACGAGCAGTACTTC. Translation gives CASSQANGFSYEQYF.

This clone was counted between two and nine times. The gene calls are TRBV6-6 and TRBJ1-4; 10 bases align to TRBD1. This CDR3 has 12 amino acids. Germline trimming cut 6 bases from V and 8 bases from J; bases unmatched to any gene: 0. The germline CDR1 and CDR2 sequences are MNHNY and SVGAGI (reference sequence). Here the CDR3 reads CASRTGGEKLFF. The CDR3 DNA reads as TGTGCCAGCAGGACAGGGGGCGAAAAACTGTTTTTT.

This sequence joins TRBV6-5 and TRBJ1-2, with 8 bases that match TRBD1. With V trimmed by 7 bases and J by 8 bases, 9 bases remained unmatched. CDR1 is MNHEY, CDR2 SVGAGI, per germline. The length of the CDR3 is 13 residues. CDR3 residues: CASTLDRGGGYTF. As DNA, the CDR3 is TGTGCCAGCACCCTAGACAGGGGTGGAGGCTACACCTTC.

The chain is built from TRBV6-5 and TRBJ2-5, with D possibly being TRBD2 (5 bases). Between the trimmed V and J ends, which lost 0 bases and 1 base, there was a span of 12 bases. CDR1 is MNHEY, CDR2 SVGAGI, per germline. The CDR3 is made up of 16 amino acids. The CDR3 nucleotides read TGTGCCAGCAGTTACTCGATGAGGGTTGGCCAAGAGACCCAGTACTTC. It translates to CASSYSMRVGQETQYF.

The J gene is TRBJ2-7, the V gene TRBV2, with 11 bases fitting TRBD2. The V and J ends lost 7 bases and 2 bases, in that order; junction bases with no gene match: 7. Looked up from germline, CDR1 is SNHLY and CDR2 is FYNNEI. The CDR3 is made up of 15 amino acids. CDR3 protein: CASTTSGSEAYEQYF. The DNA of the CDR3 is TGTGCCAGCACTACTAGCGGGAGCGAGGCCTACGAGCAGTACTTC. The entire variable domain, with the rest obtained from reference TRBV2 and TRBJ2-7, is as follows: EPEVTQTPSHQVTQMGQEVILRCVPISNHLYFYWYRQILGQKVEFLVSFYNNEISEKSEIFDDQFSVERPDGSNFTLKIRSTKLEDSAMYFCASTTSGSEAYEQYFGPGTRLTVT.